The 21 T cell receptor beta chains presented below share a single source sample, sequenced in a study of a mutant IDH1 vaccine in newly diagnosed glioma. For these TCRs, the target antigens are not known. Stated time point: week 35, safety follow-up. A 20-mer mutant IDH1 peptide at 300 ug was injected subcutaneously with topical imiquimod. The table came from immunoSEQ multiplex PCR; TCRdb's copy has only in-frame clones and leaves some out. The data show over 35,000 clones, with 65% to 90% seen just once and about 4.6% held by the top ten. The sequenced sample was PBMCs, obtained from a glioma patient whose treatment included an IDH1 peptide vaccine. These receptors all stem from a woman between 50 and 59 years old with glioma.

This clone was seen a few times. This rearrangement joins TRBV28 to TRBJ1-4, with D unclear. The V gene lost 1 base and the J gene lost 8 bases, with 11 bases spanning the gap. Germline CDR1 and CDR2: MDHEN and SYDVKM. CDR3 length equals 14 residues. The CDR3 sequence is CASSLSLHGEKLFF. DNA of the CDR3: TGTGCCAGCAGTTTATCCCTCCACGGGGAAAAACTGTTTTTT.

There are a few counts of this clone. The V call is TRBV10-1, the J call TRBJ1-1; D gene ambiguous. The CDR3 runs to 14 residues. The V and J ends lost 3 bases and 0 bases respectively, with 8 bases between them. CDR1 and CDR2 (germline): WNHNN, SYGVQD (reference sequence). CDR3 residues: CASSEGLMNTEAFF. The CDR3 DNA reads TGCGCCAGCAGTGAAGGACTGATGAACACTGAAGCTTTCTTT.

J is TRBJ1-2 and V is TRBV2, with D possibly TRBD1 on 5 matching bases. Germline CDR1 is SNHLY and CDR2 is FYNNEI. V was cut by 4 bases and J by 4 bases, with 13 bases left in between. The CDR3 covers 14 residues. The CDR3 reads CASSGGVGSYGYTF. In DNA, the CDR3 is TGTGCCAGCAGTGGGGGGGTGGGGAGCTATGGCTACACCTTC.

The chain has TRBV5-1 and TRBJ2-7; 7 bases are shared with TRBD2. The germline V gene encodes CDR1 SGHRS and CDR2 YFSETQ. V trimming: 2 bases; J trimming: 7 bases; junction bases outside the gene matches: 12. The CDR3 covers 15 residues. CDR3 in DNA: TGCGCCAGCAGCTTCCTCGGGGGGAACCTACGGGAGCAGTACTTC. Encoded protein: CASSFLGGNLREQYF.

V usage is TRBV30 and J usage is TRBJ1-4; D is perhaps TRBD1 (5 bases). V was shortened by 1 base and J by 8 bases, with 11 bases between the two germline ends. Germline CDR1 is GTSNPN and CDR2 is SVGIG (reference sequence). CDR3 length: 13 amino acids. CDR3 in amino acids: CAWSGGLGEKLFF. The CDR3 DNA is TGTGCCTGGAGTGGGGGGTTAGGCGAAAAACTGTTTTTT.

The chain uses TRBV9 and TRBJ1-1; D is perhaps TRBD1 (5 bases). The V and J ends lost 3 bases and 0 bases respectively, with 15 bases between them. This CDR3 comprises 16 residues. CDR1 SGDLS and CDR2 YYNGEE come from the germline V gene. In nucleotides, the CDR3 is TGTGCCAGCAGCGGACACTTGACAGCTTTGAACACTGAAGCTTTCTTT. It is translated as CASSGHLTALNTEAFF.

The chain combines TRBV19 with TRBJ2-3; 9 positions match TRBD2. The germline V gene has CDR1 LNHDA and CDR2 SQIVND (reference sequence). The CDR3 totals 15 residues. The trim removed 6 bases at V and 2 bases at J, leaving 6 bases unmatched. The CDR3 spells CASRMGLASTDTQYF. For the CDR3, the DNA is TGTGCCAGTAGAATGGGACTAGCCTCCACAGATACGCAGTATTTT.

V gene TRBV5-1 combines with J gene TRBJ2-5, with 10 bases fitting TRBD1. CDR3 length: 16 residues. V dropped 0 bases and J dropped 2; count of bases not matched to a gene: 4. Germline V gives CDR1 SGHRS, CDR2 YFSETQ. This CDR3 reads CASSLATGGGQETQYF. The CDR3, as DNA: TGCGCCAGCAGCTTGGCGACAGGGGGCGGTCAAGAGACCCAGTACTTC.

The chain recombines TRBV6-1 with TRBJ1-3; D call uncertain. The V gene lost 4 bases and the J gene lost 4 bases, with 11 bases spanning the gap. The CDR3 covers 14 residues. Per the germline V gene, CDR1 is MNHNS and CDR2 is SASEGT. The CDR3 sequence: CASSVEEAGNTIYF. The CDR3 nucleotides read TGTGCCAGCAGTGTGGAGGAGGCCGGAAACACCATATATTTT.

The J gene is TRBJ1-2, the V gene TRBV28, with TRBD1 as a possible D gene (5 bases). V shed 3 bases and J shed 3 bases, with 8 bases lying between them. Germline CDR1 and CDR2: MDHEN and SYDVKM. This CDR3 is built from 13 residues. CDR3 sequence (DNA): TGTGCCAGCAGTTTGGACAACCACTATGGCTACACCTTC. It translates to CASSLDNHYGYTF.

J is TRBJ2-5 and V is TRBV4-1; TRBD2 is a possible D gene (6 bases). The CDR3 is 13 amino acids. Per the germline V gene, CDR1 is MGHRA and CDR2 is YSYEKL. The V end was cut by 4 bases, the J end by 5 bases, with 11 bases between. CDR3 protein: CASSRTEGETQYF. Here the CDR3 DNA reads TGCGCCAGCAGCCGGACGGAGGGGGAGACCCAGTACTTC.

This chain links TRBV2 with TRBJ1-5; D is unclear. The CDR3 is made up of 15 amino acids. With 4 bases removed from V and 7 bases from J, the gap between germline ends came to 17 bases. The germline CDR1 and CDR2 sequences are SNHLY and FYNNEI. CDR3 residues: CASSGGPPLEQPQHF. The CDR3 DNA sequence: TGTGCCAGCAGTGGTGGACCCCCTTTAGAACAGCCCCAGCATTTT.

The chain uses TRBV14 and TRBJ1-4, with 8 positions matching TRBD1. The CDR3 totals 15 residues. The V segment lost 3 bases and the J segment 0 bases; nucleotides outside the gene matches: 0. Germline loops: CDR1 SGHDN, CDR2 FVKESK. The CDR3 nucleotides read TGTGCCAGCAGCCAGACAGGGGCAACTAATGAAAAACTGTTTTTT. Encoded protein: CASSQTGATNEKLFF.

The chain joins TRBV2 to TRBJ1-4; no reliable D call. The CDR3 has 15 amino acids. V lost 6 bases and J 0 bases, leaving 11 bases between the germline ends. CDR1 SNHLY and CDR2 FYNNEI come from the germline V gene. The CDR3 DNA sequence: TGTGCCAGCAGATGGAGATCAGCAACTAATGAAAAACTGTTTTTT. Residues: CASRWRSATNEKLFF.

The chain employs TRBV9 and TRBJ2-3; D is undetermined. This CDR3 has 13 residues. Trimming pared 0 bases from V and 4 bases from J, leaving 6 bases between. Per the germline V gene, CDR1 is SGDLS and CDR2 is YYNGEE. CDR3 nucleotides: TGTGCCAGCAGCGTAGCAGGATCAGATACGCAGTATTTT. Its protein is CASSVAGSDTQYF.

The J gene is TRBJ2-3, the V gene TRBV15; the D is unclear. Germline V gene sequence: CDR1 LNHNV, CDR2 YYDKDF (reference sequence). The CDR3 runs to 11 residues. V lost 8 bases and J lost 5, with 8 bases in between. The CDR3 protein is CATHNRDTQYF. CDR3 DNA sequence: TGTGCCACCCATAACAGAGATACGCAGTATTTT.

This CDR3 is CASSDSPQLFF. CDR3 in DNA: TGTGCCAGCAGTGACAGTCCTCAACTGTTTTTT. This sequence joins TRBV2 and TRBJ1-4; D is unclear. The V end lost 3 bases, the J end lost 12 bases, and 8 bases lay between the germline ends. There are 11 residues in the CDR3. CDR1 is SNHLY and CDR2 is FYNNEI in the germline V gene.

This sequence joins TRBV7-2 and TRBJ1-2; a weak D match, TRBD1 (5 bases). The germline V gene has CDR1 SGHTA and CDR2 FQGNSA. Between the trimmed V and J ends, which lost 4 bases and 12 bases, there was a span of 12 bases. This CDR3 is built from 11 residues. The DNA of the CDR3 is TGTGCCAGCAGCTCTGGAGGGGAGCACACCTTC. Translated, it gives CASSSGGEHTF. Full variable domain (missing parts from reference TRBV7-2 and TRBJ1-2): GAGVSQSPSNKVTEKGKDVELRCDPISGHTALYWYRQSLGQGLEFLIYFQGNSAPDKSGLPSDRFSAERTGGSVSTLTIQRTQQEDSAVYLCASSSGGEHTFGSGTRLTVV.

The sample holds one count of this clone. This sequence joins TRBV6-6 and TRBJ2-3; D could derive from TRBD1 or TRBD2 (6 bases each). Germline V lookup: CDR1 MNHNY, CDR2 SVGAGI (reference sequence). CDR3 length: 14 amino acids. V lost 6 bases and J lost 3, with 13 bases in between. The CDR3 DNA reads as TGTGCCAGCAGCCCCCCGGGGGCGACAGATACGCAGTATTTT. The encoded protein is CASSPPGATDTQYF.

The chain carries TRBV5-6 and TRBJ1-2, with no clear D. Germline CDR1 is SGHDT and CDR2 is YYEEEE. Deletions cut 0 bases from V and 4 bases from J, with 10 bases between. This CDR3 region has 14 residues. The CDR3 sequence: CASSLEGGSYGYTF. The DNA of the CDR3 is TGTGCCAGCAGCTTGGAAGGAGGGAGCTATGGCTACACCTTC.

This clone came up a few times. This rearrangement joins TRBV15 to TRBJ2-3, with D tentatively TRBD1 or TRBD2 (5 bases each). This CDR3 region has 15 residues. Per the germline V gene, CDR1 is LNHNV and CDR2 is YYDKDF (reference sequence). V was pared by 3 bases and J by 6 bases, with 16 bases between. The CDR3 DNA reads as TGTGCCACCAGCAGCGAGAGGGCCTGGGGCGATACGCAGTATTTT. Its translation: CATSSERAWGDTQYF.